The clone carrying this TCR beta chain was detected a few times. Its antigen is undetermined. This sample stems from a study of CD8 T cells in ankylosing spondylitis. Library preparation for TCR beta used quantitative 5'-RACE with molecular barcodes. TCRdb re-called the 5' RACE reads through MiXCR, storing one row per CDR3 protein. The data contain 700,000 or so distinct CDR3 sequences, around 19% of them singletons. Points from the study as a whole: As for the disease-linked clones, they showed a CD8+ phenotype and occurred at relatively low frequencies in peripheral blood. Earlier authors reported some of these motif variants in reactive arthritis synovial fluid and blood. Matched synovial fluid from ankylosing spondylitis patients was reported to be enriched for disease-linked clones. Characteristic of ankylosing spondylitis blood, it appeared, was a TCR beta motif comprising about eight highly homologous variants.

This CDR3 is built from 14 residues. Germline loops: CDR1 DFQATT, CDR2 SNEGSKA (reference sequence). Deletions cut 3 bases from V and 8 bases from J, with 16 bases between. This receptor was taken from a male donor with ankylosing spondylitis. The sample was blood, either unsorted or a sorted T cell fraction (not recorded which). The rearrangement uses TRBV20-1 and TRBJ1-4; a weak D match, TRBD1 (5 bases). The chain's CDR3 is CSASSRQGGEKLFF. Written as DNA, the CDR3 is TGCAGTGCTAGTTCAAGGCAGGGAGGCGAAAAACTGTTTTTT.